The next 6 T cell receptor beta chains were all read from a single sample in a study of beta chain features in type 1 diabetes. Expressed TCRB transcripts were sequenced after all isolated RNA was converted to cDNA. TCRdb's table, derived via immunoSEQ multiplex PCR, lists solely in-frame clones and lacks some. Of 130,000 to 150,000 clones in the sample, 6.9% were seen once. Material for sequencing was central memory CD4+ T cells from blood. Receptor source: a woman aged 25 to 45 in good health.

The CDR3 sequence is CASSAIAATYNEQFF. CDR3 coding DNA: TGTGCCAGCAGTGCCATAGCGGCGACCTACAATGAGCAGTTCTTC. The chain combines TRBV2 with TRBJ2-1, with D maybe TRBD2 (6 bases). CDR1 and CDR2 (germline): SNHLY, FYNNEI. V lost 4 bases, J lost 2 bases, and 12 bases lay in between. The CDR3 has 15 amino acids.

V usage is TRBV6-1 and J usage is TRBJ2-7, with D tentatively TRBD1 (5 bases). Trimming took 7 bases from V and 4 from J, leaving 14 bases between them. CDR3 length: 13 residues. CDR1 is MNHNS and CDR2 is SASEGT in the germline V gene. CDR3 loop: CASTRATGYEQYF. DNA of the CDR3: TGTGCCAGCACCAGGGCGACCGGTTACGAGCAGTACTTC.

This chain links TRBV18 with TRBJ2-4, with TRBD1 matching over 7 bases. This CDR3 is built from 12 residues. Looked up from germline, CDR1 is KGHSH and CDR2 is LQKENI. V was pared by 5 bases and J by 7 bases, with 2 bases of the junction left unmatched. The CDR3 region has the DNA TGTGCCAGCTCAAACAGGGGTAACATTCAGTACTTC. Protein product: CASSNRGNIQYF. Full variable domain (missing parts from reference TRBV18 and TRBJ2-4): NAGVMQNPRHLVRRRGQEARLRCSPMKGHSHVYWYRQLPEEGLKFMVYLQKENIIDESGMPKERFSAEFPKEGPSILRIQQVVRGDSAAYFCASSNRGNIQYFGAGTRLSVL.

In its sample, this clone was seen many times. The rearrangement links TRBV2 to TRBJ2-5; the match to TRBD2 covers 11 bases. The CDR3 sequence is 15 residues long. J lost 2 bases, V lost 6 bases, and 5 bases had no gene match. Germline V lookup: CDR1 SNHLY, CDR2 FYNNEI. The CDR3 loop is CASSTSGSGQETQYF. The CDR3 nucleotides read TGTGCCAGCAGCACTAGCGGGAGTGGACAAGAGACCCAGTACTTC.

This clone was counted only a few times. The V and J genes are TRBV5-1 and TRBJ1-5, with D unclear. The CDR3 spans 15 residues. Germline V gives CDR1 SGHRS, CDR2 YFSETQ. Trimming cost V 0 bases and J 0 bases, with 7 bases left between them. CDR3 nucleotides: TGCGCCAGCAGCTTGGGAGGCTATAGCAATCAGCCCCAGCATTTT. Translation gives CASSLGGYSNQPQHF.

The rearrangement joins TRBV7-3 to TRBJ2-1; 13 nucleotides line up with TRBD2. The CDR3 consists of 16 residues. Trimming cost V 6 bases and J 0 bases; bases outside gene matches: 2. Germline CDR1 SGHTA, CDR2 FQGTGA. The CDR3 bases are TGTGCCAGCAGTTGGACTAGCGGGAGCTCCTACAATGAGCAGTTCTTC. This gives the protein CASSWTSGSSYNEQFF.